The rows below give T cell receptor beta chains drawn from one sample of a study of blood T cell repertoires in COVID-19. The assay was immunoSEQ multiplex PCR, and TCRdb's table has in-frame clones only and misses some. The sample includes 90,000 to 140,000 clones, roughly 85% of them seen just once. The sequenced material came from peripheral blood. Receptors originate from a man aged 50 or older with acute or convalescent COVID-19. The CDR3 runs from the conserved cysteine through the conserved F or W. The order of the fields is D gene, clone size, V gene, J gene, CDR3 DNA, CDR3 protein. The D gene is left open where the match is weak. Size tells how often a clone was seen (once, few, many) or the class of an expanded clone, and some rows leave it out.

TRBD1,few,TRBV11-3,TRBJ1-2,TGTGCCAGCAGCGACCCAGGGGGCGTCTATGGCTACACCTTC,CASSDPGGVYGYTF
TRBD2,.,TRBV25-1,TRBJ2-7,TGTGCCAGCAGTTACACTAGCGGGGTTTCCTACGAGCAGTACTTC,CASSYTSGVSYEQYF
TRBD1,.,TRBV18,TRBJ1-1,TGTGCCAGCTCAATTGGACAGGGGGGAAACTCGGGCACTGAAGCTTTCTTT,CASSIGQGGNSGTEAFF
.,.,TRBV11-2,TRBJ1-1,TGTGCCAGCAGACCCCTAAAGGGGCCCTTGAACACTGAAGCTTTCTTT,CASRPLKGPLNTEAFF
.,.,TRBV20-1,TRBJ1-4,TGCAGTGCTAGTCCCCGCACGGGGGGTGAAAAACTGTTTTTT,CSASPRTGGEKLFF
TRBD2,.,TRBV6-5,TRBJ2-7,TGTGCCAGCAGTCAAAGCGGGAGCGCCTACGAGCAGTACTTC,CASSQSGSAYEQYF
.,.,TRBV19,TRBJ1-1,TGTGCCAGTAGTTATCAGGGGTTGAGGGTCGCTGAAGCTTTCTTT,CASSYQGLRVAEAFF
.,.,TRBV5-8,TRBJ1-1,TGTGCCACATTGGCACAACCGAACACTGAAGCTTTCTTT,CATLAQPNTEAFF
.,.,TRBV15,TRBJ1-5,TGTGCCACCAGCAGAGATCTCCTTGCTAGGTCGGCCACGGTTCAGCCCCAGCATTTT,CATSRDLLARSATVQPQHF
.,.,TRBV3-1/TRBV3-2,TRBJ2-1,TGTGCCAGCAGCCAAGAGGGGAGTGAGCAGTTCTTC,CASSQEGSEQFF
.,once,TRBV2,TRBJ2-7,TGTGCCAGCAGTAGTGACCGCGGTACCTACGAGCAGTACTTC,CASSSDRGTYEQYF
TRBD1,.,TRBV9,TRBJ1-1,TGTGCCAGCAGCCAACAGGGGGCTGGCGGAGCTTTCTTT,CASSQQGAGGAFF
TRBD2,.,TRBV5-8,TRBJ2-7,TGTGCCAGCAGCCCTGGGGCTAGCGGGAGCTACGAGCAGTACTTC,CASSPGASGSYEQYF
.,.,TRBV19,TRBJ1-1,TGTGCCAGTAGTCAACAGTCTATGAACACTGAAGCTTTCTTT,CASSQQSMNTEAFF
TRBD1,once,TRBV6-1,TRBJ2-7,TGTGCCAGCAGTGATGAGACAGGGAACTCCTACGAGCAGTACTTC,CASSDETGNSYEQYF
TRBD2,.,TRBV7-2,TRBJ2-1,TGCGCCAGCAGCTTACTCCGGACTAGCGGGGGGGAGCAGTTCTTC,CASSLLRTSGGEQFF
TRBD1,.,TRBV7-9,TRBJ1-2,TGTGCCAGCAGCAATCGACACAGGGGCGGCTCGGACGGCTACACCTTC,CASSNRHRGGSDGYTF
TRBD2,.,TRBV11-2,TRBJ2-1,TGTGCCAGCAGCTTAGGGCTAGCGGGGGGTTACAATGAGCAGTTCTTC,CASSLGLAGGYNEQFF
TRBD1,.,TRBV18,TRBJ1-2,TGTGCCAGCTCTCACGGGACAGTAGACTATGGCTACACCTTC,CASSHGTVDYGYTF
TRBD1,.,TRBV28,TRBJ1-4,TGTGCCAGCAGTTCCCCGACAGGGAGGAGTGAAAAACTGTTTTTT,CASSSPTGRSEKLFF
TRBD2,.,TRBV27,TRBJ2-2,TGTGCCAGCAGTTCCGCAGCGGGAGGGCCTACCGGGGAGCTGTTTTTT,CASSSAAGGPTGELFF
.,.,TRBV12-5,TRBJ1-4,TGTGCTAGTGGTCCGGGAAGGGCGCGGGATGAAAAACTGTTTTTT,CASGPGRARDEKLFF
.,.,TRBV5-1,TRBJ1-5,TGCGCCAGCAGCCCGACAGGCCCCCCCAATCAGCCCCAGCATTTT,CASSPTGPPNQPQHF
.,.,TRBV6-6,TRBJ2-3,TGTGCCAGCAGTTACTCGACACTAGCCGGCACAGATACGCAGTATTTT,CASSYSTLAGTDTQYF
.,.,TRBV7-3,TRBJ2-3,TGTGCCAGCAGCGCCGGTGGGCGCACAGATACGCAGTATTTT,CASSAGGRTDTQYF
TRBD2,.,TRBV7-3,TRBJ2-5,TGTGCCAGCAGCCCGGGGACTAGTCAAGGAGAGACCCAGTACTTC,CASSPGTSQGETQYF
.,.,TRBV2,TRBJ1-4,TGTGCCAGCAGTTCCGCGGGGCTTGAAAAACTGTTTTTT,CASSSAGLEKLFF
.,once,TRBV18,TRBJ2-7,TGTGCCAGCTCACCGGGCGCGGGCTCCTACGAGCAGTACTTC,CASSPGAGSYEQYF
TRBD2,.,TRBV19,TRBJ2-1,TGTGCCAGTAGTATCGGGAGGGCCAATGAGCAGTTCTTC,CASSIGRANEQFF
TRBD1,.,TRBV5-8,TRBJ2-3,TGTGCCAGCAGCGCGGGGACAGGGGGCTTAACAGATACGCAGTATTTT,CASSAGTGGLTDTQYF
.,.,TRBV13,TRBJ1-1,TGTGCCAGCAGCCCAGACAGACCCGCTTTCTTT,CASSPDRPAFF
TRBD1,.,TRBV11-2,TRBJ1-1,TGTGCCAGCAGCTTAGATTTAGGGGGCGCAGGGGACACTGAAGCTTTCTTT,CASSLDLGGAGDTEAFF
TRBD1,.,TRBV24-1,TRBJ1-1,TGTGCCACCAAGGGGACAGGGGGGGACACTGAAGCTTTCTTT,CATKGTGGDTEAFF
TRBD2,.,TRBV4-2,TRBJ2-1,TGTGCCAGCAGCCAGCGGGAGGTCTATGAGCAGTTCTTC,CASSQREVYEQFF
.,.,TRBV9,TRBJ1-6,TGTGCCAGCAGCATCCAGGGTTTCGATAATTCACCCCTCCACTTT,CASSIQGFDNSPLHF
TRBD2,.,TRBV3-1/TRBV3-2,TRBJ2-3,TGTGCCAGCAGCCAAAGGACTAGCGGGCGCACAGATACGCAGTATTTT,CASSQRTSGRTDTQYF
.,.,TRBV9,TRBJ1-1,TGTGCCAGCAGCCCGGACAGATCATCCCGTGGCGAAGCTTTCTTT,CASSPDRSSRGEAFF
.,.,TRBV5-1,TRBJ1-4,TGCGCCAGCAGCGAGGGGGAAGTGGGGGAAAAACTGTTTTTT,CASSEGEVGEKLFF
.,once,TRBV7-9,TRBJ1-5,TGTGCCAGCAGCTTGACAGATAATCAGCCCCAGCATTTT,CASSLTDNQPQHF
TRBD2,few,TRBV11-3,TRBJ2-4,TGTGCCAGCAGCCGGTGGGGAATAGCGGGAGGGGCCAAAAACATTCAGTACTTC,CASSRWGIAGGAKNIQYF
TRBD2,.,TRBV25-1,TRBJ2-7,TGTGCCAGCAGTCGAAGCGGGGCTCTCTACGAGCAGTACTTC,CASSRSGALYEQYF
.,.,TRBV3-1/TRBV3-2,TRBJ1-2,TGTGCCAGCAGCCAAGATTTGGATGCAGGGTCTGCCTATGGCTACACCTTC,CASSQDLDAGSAYGYTF
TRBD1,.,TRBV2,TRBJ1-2,TGTGCCAGCAGTCCCTGGCCGACAGGGGCCTATGGCTACACCTTC,CASSPWPTGAYGYTF
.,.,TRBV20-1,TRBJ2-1,TGCAGTGCTAGTATCGGACAGAAGAGCTCCTACAATGAGCAGTTCTTC,CSASIGQKSSYNEQFF
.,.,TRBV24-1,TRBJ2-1,TGTGCCACCAGTGATTTCTCCTCGCAGTTCTTC,CATSDFSSQFF
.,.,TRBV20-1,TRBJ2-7,.,CSARVGSGIYF
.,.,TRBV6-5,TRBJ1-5,TGTGCGACGGGTAGCAATCAGCCCCAGCATTTT,CATGSNQPQHF
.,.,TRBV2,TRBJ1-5,TGTGCCAGCAGTGAACATGGGCTCAATCAGCCCCAGCATTTT,CASSEHGLNQPQHF
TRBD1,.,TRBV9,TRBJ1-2,TGTGCCAGCAGCGTAGGACAGGGAAACTATGGCTACACCTTC,CASSVGQGNYGYTF
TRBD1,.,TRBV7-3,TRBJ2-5,TGTGCCAGCAGCTTAAACCCGGACAGGGGACCCCAAGAGACCCAGTACTTC,CASSLNPDRGPQETQYF
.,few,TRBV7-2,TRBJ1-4,TGTGCCAGCAGCTTAGTTTCCGGGGGTGGAAAACTGTTTTTT,CASSLVSGGGKLFF
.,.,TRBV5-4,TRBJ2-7,TGTGCCAGCAGCTTGGCCGGGACTTTTCAGAACGAGCAGTACTTC,CASSLAGTFQNEQYF